The next 15 T cell receptor beta chains were all read from a single sample in a study of cytomegalovirus exposure and HLA in healthy donors. PCR amplification relied on 60 Vbeta primers (plus 13 Jbeta primers). Using immunoSEQ multiplex PCR, the repertoire was profiled, and TCRdb retains in-frame clones only, with some absent. The listing contains 65,000 to 85,000 clones. What was sequenced was PBMCs. The source is a woman aged 60-70 years in good health and CMV-seronegative.

The rearrangement links TRBV9 to TRBJ2-3, with 8 bases identical to TRBD2. V lost 0 bases, J lost 3 bases, and 6 bases stayed unmatched. Germline V gene sequence: CDR1 SGDLS, CDR2 YYNGEE. The CDR3 sequence is 16 residues long. The CDR3 reads CASSVVPGGGTDTQYF. As DNA, the CDR3 is TGTGCCAGCAGCGTAGTCCCGGGAGGGGGTACAGATACGCAGTATTTT.

V is TRBV13 and J is TRBJ2-2; 15 bases are a match to TRBD2. Trimming removed 5 bases from V and 7 bases from J; junction bases left unmatched: 14. This CDR3 has 19 amino acids. Germline values: CDR1 PRHDT, CDR2 FYEKMQ (reference sequence). CDR3 protein: CASSPGLAGGPRRVGELFF. CDR3 nucleotides: TGTGCCAGCAGCCCCGGACTAGCGGGAGGGCCTCGTAGAGTCGGGGAGCTGTTTTTT.

The chain recombines TRBV30 with TRBJ1-4; 7 bases line up with TRBD1. CDR1 is GTSNPN, CDR2 SVGIG, per germline (reference sequence). Losses at the gene ends were 1 base for V and 8 bases for J; bases not matched to a gene: 22. This CDR3 region has 19 residues. The CDR3 reads CAWSEEGQSGRRKQEKLFF. CDR3 coding DNA: TGTGCCTGGAGTGAGGAGGGACAGTCAGGACGGCGTAAGCAAGAAAAACTGTTTTTT.

The gene calls are TRBV6-6 and TRBJ2-7, with a possible D match to TRBD2 (6 bases). The CDR3 loop spans 16 amino acids. Between the trimmed V and J ends, which lost 5 bases and 2 bases, there was a span of 19 bases. Germline loops: CDR1 MNHNY, CDR2 SVGAGI (reference sequence). The CDR3 DNA reads as TGTGCCAGCAGTCCTCCGGGCGGTAGCGGAACCTACGAGCAGTACTTC. It specifies CASSPPGGSGTYEQYF.

The chain links TRBV13 to TRBJ2-7, with D maybe TRBD2 (5 bases). Trimming left V 4 bases short and J 3 bases short, with 13 bases between. This CDR3 has 14 amino acids. The germline gives CDR1 PRHDT, CDR2 FYEKMQ (reference sequence). CDR3: CASSSEGSLYEQYF. CDR3 in DNA: TGTGCCAGCAGCTCAGAGGGATCCCTCTACGAGCAGTACTTC.

The chain joins TRBV6-1 to TRBJ1-1; TRBD1 might be the D (6 bases). V lost 2 bases and J lost 3, with 16 bases in between. Germline CDR1 is MNHNS and CDR2 is SASEGT. This CDR3 has 16 amino acids. CDR3 sequence: CASSESGAPGDTEAFF. The CDR3 DNA reads as TGTGCCAGCAGTGAATCCGGCGCCCCAGGGGACACTGAAGCTTTCTTT.

The V and J genes are TRBV27 and TRBJ2-7, with TRBD1 matching over 10 bases. There are 15 residues in the CDR3. Germline CDR1 is MNHEY and CDR2 is SMNVEV (reference sequence). V trimming: 5 bases; J trimming: 3 bases; junction bases outside the gene matches: 7. The CDR3 DNA sequence: TGTGCCAGCAGTCGGGGCCGGGACAGGGGCTACGAGCAGTACTTC. It specifies CASSRGRDRGYEQYF.

The chain has TRBV28 and TRBJ2-7, with D possibly matching TRBD1 (6 bases). Germline V gives CDR1 MDHEN, CDR2 SYDVKM. This CDR3 is built from 15 residues. Trimming cost V 5 bases and J 3 bases, with 17 bases left between them. Here the CDR3 DNA reads TGTGCCAGCAGTGAGAGCAACAGGGCCTTCTACGAGCAGTACTTC. This codes for CASSESNRAFYEQYF. Filled out from reference TRBV28 and TRBJ2-7, the complete variable domain reads DVKVTQSSRYLVKRTGEKVFLECVQDMDHENMFWYRQDPGLGLRLIYFSYDVKMKEKGDIPEGYSVSREKKERFSLILESASTNQTSMYLCASSESNRAFYEQYFGPGTRLTVT.

The chain is built from TRBV6-5 and TRBJ1-2; D is undetermined. Trimming pared 6 bases from V and 2 bases from J, leaving 7 bases between. Germline CDR1 reads MNHEY; CDR2 reads SVGAGI. The CDR3 is 12 residues long. The CDR3 DNA is TGTGCCAGCAGGGCAGGAAACTATGGCTACACCTTC. Its translation is CASRAGNYGYTF.

The CDR3: CASTSRGGNTIYF. Here the CDR3 DNA reads TGTGCCAGCACTTCGAGAGGAGGAAACACCATATATTTT. This chain links TRBV18 with TRBJ1-3; no reliable D call. V was trimmed by 8 bases and J by 4 bases, leaving 12 bases between them. Germline-derived CDR1 and CDR2 are KGHSH and LQKENI. The CDR3 sequence is 13 residues long.

The chain is built from TRBV28 and TRBJ2-1; D is unclear. The germline V gene encodes CDR1 MDHEN and CDR2 SYDVKM. The V and J ends lost 2 bases and 10 bases respectively, with 24 bases between them. This CDR3 comprises 17 residues. CDR3 nucleotide sequence: TGTGCCAGCAGTTTAAGAGTCGGGTCGATCTCTCAACGGGAGCAGTTCTTC. Its protein is CASSLRVGSISQREQFF.

The chain joins TRBV7-6 to TRBJ2-1; D unresolved. The CDR3 runs 18 residues. Looked up from germline, CDR1 is SGHVS and CDR2 is FNYEAQ. Trimming shortened V by 3 bases and J by 0 bases, and 18 bases separated the two germline ends. Here the CDR3 reads CASSLFRGGTSSYNEQFF. CDR3 bases: TGTGCCAGCAGCTTGTTCCGCGGCGGTACGAGCTCCTACAATGAGCAGTTCTTC.

The rearrangement uses TRBV18 and TRBJ1-1; possibly TRBD1 for D (5 bases). The CDR3 totals 14 residues. From germline, CDR1 is KGHSH and CDR2 LQKENI. Trimming took off 4 bases at V and 3 bases at J, with 12 bases between the two ends. The CDR3 here is CASSLRGGDTEAFF. CDR3 nucleotides: TGTGCCAGCTCACTCCGGGGAGGGGACACTGAAGCTTTCTTT.

CDR3 protein: CASSQGPSNTEAFF. CDR3 nucleotide sequence: TGCGCCAGCAGCCAGGGTCCCTCGAACACTGAAGCTTTCTTT. This rearrangement joins TRBV5-1 to TRBJ1-1; TRBD1 is a possible D gene (5 bases). The CDR3 is 14 residues long. Germline loops: CDR1 SGHRS, CDR2 YFSETQ. Deletions cut 4 bases from V and 1 base from J, with 11 bases between.

V is TRBV27 and J is TRBJ2-2, with a possible D match to TRBD2 (6 bases). The germline gives CDR1 MNHEY, CDR2 SMNVEV (reference sequence). The CDR3 extends over 14 amino acids. Trimming took 2 bases from V and 4 from J, leaving 8 bases between them. CDR3 bases: TGTGCCAGCAGTTTAATAGCGGCCACCGGGGAGCTGTTTTTT. It yields the protein CASSLIAATGELFF.